The 13 T cell receptor beta chains listed next were all sequenced from one sample in a study of T cell clonality in common variable immunodeficiency (dated by TCRdb to between 2014 and 2017). Their antigens are not known. Paper-wide results and their limitations: Fewer deletions and N-nucleotide insertions were reportedly observed in CVID TCRbeta sequences, and highly modified clones with 13 or more V deletions were reportedly absent from CVID TCRbeta sequences.

Preparation of the library involved the immunoSEQ multiplex PCR assay. TCRdb stores this immuneACCESS table with in-frame sequences only. Part of the clones is absent; in the studies checked, under half of the shortfall reflects unresolved V genes, and no reason is known for the rest. Across this sample, about 30,000 clones were tabulated and none appeared just once. The ten largest clonotypes hold 5.4% of the sample. Sequenced: peripheral blood mononuclear cells. Every receptor here comes from a human donor with common variable immunodeficiency.

This clone has just a few counts. The read terminates 3 residues before the CDR3 end, so the remaining end is supplied by the germline J gene. J is TRBJ1-2 and V is TRBV6-2 or TRBV6-3; tentative D call: TRBD1 (5 bases). CDR3 length: 14 amino acids. CDR1 MNHEY and CDR2 SVGEGT come from the germline V gene. The sequenced part of the CDR3 DNA is TGTGCCAGCAGTTACTACGACGGGACTTCAGGC. Translated, it gives CASSYYDGTSG. The whole CDR3 reads CASSYYDGTSGYTF.

This clone was counted only a few times. The read ends 3 residues early relative to the CDR3; the germline J gene fills the gap. The J gene is TRBJ2-1, the V gene TRBV7-2; no reliable D call. In germline, CDR1 is SGHTA, CDR2 FQGNSA. Trimming shortened V by 5 bases and J by 4 bases, and 9 bases separated the two germline ends. The CDR3 sequence is 13 residues long. This chain's CDR3 is CASSVVRYNEQFF. The covered CDR3 bases are TGTGCCAGCAGCGTAGTTCGGTACAATGAG.

On this clone: The read finishes 3 residues shy of the CDR3 end, and the germline J gene is used to complete it. This chain connects TRBV2 to TRBJ2-7, with 8 bases lining up with TRBD2. The CDR3 length is 15 residues. Germline CDR1 SNHLY, CDR2 FYNNEI. V shed 7 bases, J shed 1 base, and the junction held 9 bases outside the gene matches. CDR3 amino acids: CASKSGGGHSYEQYF. Incomplete CDR3 DNA: TGTGCCAGCAAATCAGGCGGGGGGCATTCCTACGAG.

Turning to this clone: The CDR3 end lies 3 residues beyond the end of the read and is filled in from the germline J gene. The chain couples TRBV5-1 to TRBJ1-1; a possible D gene is TRBD1 (5 bases). Germline CDR1 and CDR2: SGHRS and YFSETQ. V was pared by 0 bases and J by 6 bases, with 12 bases between. The CDR3 length is 14 residues. This chain's CDR3 is CASSLDGGDSEAFF. The CDR3 DNA, read in part, is TGCGCCAGCAGCTTGGACGGGGGGGACTCTGAA.

The table lists this clone with many counts. The read comes to an end 3 residues before the CDR3 does, leaving the germline J gene to fill in the end. The rearrangement links TRBV18 to TRBJ2-7; 7 nucleotides match TRBD1. Germline V lookup: CDR1 KGHSH, CDR2 LQKENI. J lost 5 bases, V lost 5 bases, and 6 bases had no gene match. The length of the CDR3 is 13 residues. The CDR3 DNA, read in part, is TGTGCCAGCTCATTAGGACAGGCGGACGAG. The encoded protein is CASSLGQADE. In full, the CDR3 reads CASSLGQADEQYF.

This clone came up many times. With the read ending 3 residues before the CDR3 end, the germline J gene is used to fill in that end. This chain links TRBV10-3 with TRBJ2-2; 7 nucleotides align to TRBD1. The germline V gene has CDR1 ENHRY and CDR2 SYGVKD. This CDR3 has 13 residues. Trimming cost V 9 bases and J 5 bases; bases outside gene matches: 6. CDR3 loop: CAMLTGVTGELFF. The DNA read from the CDR3 is TGTGCCATGTTAACAGGGGTAACCGGGGAG.

The table lists this clone with a few counts. Sequencing ends 3 residues short of the CDR3 end; the germline J gene provides the rest. The chain employs TRBV7-3 and TRBJ2-7, with TRBD1 as a possible D gene (6 bases). The CDR3 spans 13 residues. Trimming stripped 5 bases from V and 6 bases from J, with 14 bases between. CDR1 is SGHTA and CDR2 is FQGTGA in the germline V gene. The CDR3 bases that were read are TGTGCCAGCAGCCCCCCAGGGGTTTCCGAG. Its protein product is CASSPPGVSE. The full CDR3 sequence reads CASSPPGVSEQYF.

This clone has a handful of counts. The read is 3 residues too short to cover the CDR3 end, so that end is filled in from the germline J gene. This chain joins TRBV11-3 and TRBJ1-2; 7 nucleotides match TRBD1. With 5 bases clipped from V and 4 bases from J, the junction kept 4 bases outside the gene matches. CDR3 length: 13 residues. CDR1 and CDR2 (germline): SGHNT, YENEEA. The part of the CDR3 DNA that was read is TGTGCCAGCAGCCGAGACAGGGCCTATGGC. Protein sequence: CASSRDRAYG. The CDR3 in full is CASSRDRAYGYTF.

In regard to this clone: The observed sequence ends 3 residues before the CDR3 terminus, with the missing tail filled in from the germline J gene. This sequence joins TRBV2 and TRBJ1-6; 10 positions agree with TRBD1. In germline, CDR1 is SNHLY, CDR2 FYNNEI. This CDR3 is 15 amino acids long. V shed 6 bases, J shed 8 bases, and the junction held 7 bases outside the gene matches. The CDR3 region is CASRTRQGADSPLHF. CDR3 DNA, as far as it was read: TGTGCCAGCAGAACTAGACAGGGGGCGGATTCACCC.

The table lists this clone with many counts. Read data end 3 residues before the CDR3 end; the end is taken from the germline J gene. The rearrangement uses TRBV20-1 and TRBJ1-6, with D possibly TRBD1 on 5 matching bases. The CDR3 spans 13 residues. Trimming left V 0 bases short and J 8 bases short, with 8 bases between. Germline CDR1 reads DFQATT; CDR2 reads SNEGSKA (reference sequence). CDR3 sequence: CSAREGPDSPLHF. The sequenced CDR3 bases are TGCAGTGCTAGAGAGGGGCCTGATTCACCC.

The CDR3 loop reads CASSIFQGDSGANVLTF. CDR3 DNA, as far as it was read: TGTGCCAGTAGTATTTTTCAGGGAGACTCTGGGGCCAACGTC. V is TRBV19 and J is TRBJ2-6; D could derive from TRBD1 or TRBD2 (5 bases each). Read data end 3 residues before the CDR3 end; the end is taken from the germline J gene. Trimming took 3 bases from V and 0 from J, leaving 12 bases between them. The V gene's germline CDR1 is LNHDA and CDR2 SQIVND (reference sequence). This CDR3 region has 17 residues.

In the case of this clone: Read sequence stops 3 residues before the CDR3 end, and the germline J gene provides the missing end. This chain links TRBV13 with TRBJ1-4; TRBD1 might be the D (6 bases). Germline V gene lookup returns CDR1 PRHDT and CDR2 FYEKMQ (reference sequence). V lost 5 bases and J lost 2, with 12 bases in between. The CDR3 has 15 residues. The CDR3 DNA, read in part, is TGTGCCAGCAGCCCGCAGGGGTTCACTAATGAAAAA. Translated, it gives CASSPQGFTNEK. The entire CDR3 sequence reads CASSPQGFTNEKLFF.

There are many counts of this clone. The read halts 3 residues ahead of the CDR3 end, with the missing end drawn from the germline J gene. The chain is built from TRBV19 and TRBJ1-5, with 12 positions matching TRBD1. With 2 bases clipped from V and 3 bases from J, the junction kept 5 bases outside the gene matches. In germline, CDR1 is LNHDA, CDR2 SQIVND (reference sequence). This CDR3 has 17 amino acids. CDR3: CASSIIRDRGLNQPQHF. The CDR3 DNA, read in part, is TGTGCCAGTAGTATAATTCGGGACAGGGGGCTCAATCAGCCC.